The present T cell receptor beta chain was sequenced within a study of control samples from healthy donors and cancer patients. Some clones are missing from TCRdb's copy, which holds only in-frame ones; the method was immunoSEQ multiplex PCR. Of fewer than 200,000 clones listed, about 90% are singletons. CDR3 length: 16 residues. Germline CDR1 MDHEN, CDR2 SYDVKM. V gave up 4 bases and J gave up 4 bases; unmatched junction bases: 12. Sequencing was done on a sample of blood. The chain couples TRBV28 to TRBJ2-7, with TRBD1 matching over 8 bases. The receptor was derived from a woman aged 25-40 years in good health. CDR3 protein: CASSSQRTGNKYEQYF. DNA for the CDR3: TGTGCCAGCAGTTCCCAACGGACAGGGAATAAGTACGAGCAGTACTTC.